This TCR beta chain was sequenced during a study of blood T cell repertoires in COVID-19. Study-wide context: COVID-19 samples from acute and convalescent phases originated in the United States, Italy and Spain. PBMCs, B-cell-depleted T cells, or T cells provided the cDNA or gDNA that made up the material.

The germline V gene has CDR1 MGHRA and CDR2 YSYEKL. The CDR3 runs to 16 residues. Trimming stripped 3 bases from V and 0 bases from J, with 15 bases between. Study processing details: Nucleated cell counts were estimated from reference gene primer amplification. Only in-frame clones appear in the TCRdb table, and some are missing; sequencing was by immunoSEQ multiplex PCR. The D gene and trimming were derived from the DNA, and the V and J assignments and clone size from that table. The table records roughly 68,000 clones, around 82% of them present only once. The chain recombines TRBV4-1 with TRBJ2-7; a possible D gene is TRBD2 (6 bases). The sequence derives from a man aged 50 or older with active COVID-19. Sequences were obtained from peripheral blood. CDR3 residues: CASSQDGGYSSYEQYF. DNA of the CDR3: TGCGCCAGCAGCCAGGACGGGGGTTATAGCTCCTACGAGCAGTACTTC.